The 14 T cell receptor beta chains listed next were all sequenced from one sample in a study of regulatory T cells. The study's findings and limits: Hydrophobic residues at CDR3 positions 6 and 7 were enriched in conventional CD4+ T cells of CD3G-deficient patients.

These receptors are not linked to any known antigen. Primers: 52 TRBV forward and 13 TRBJ reverse. Produced via immunoSEQ multiplex PCR; TCRdb's table is partial and in-frame only. This table holds approximately 37,000 clones, around nine tenths found once. The sample was conventional CD4+ T cells sorted from blood. These receptors originate from a young adult with CD3G deficiency.

The chain has TRBV19 and TRBJ2-2; D gene ambiguous. The CDR3 runs to 13 residues. The V end lost 3 bases, the J end lost 6 bases, and 8 bases lay between the germline ends. The germline V gene has CDR1 LNHDA and CDR2 SQIVND (reference sequence). In nucleotides, the CDR3 is TGTGCCAGTAGTATGCGGTTCCCCGGGGAGCTGTTTTTT. This encodes CASSMRFPGELFF.

The chain recombines TRBV6-1 with TRBJ2-7; D tentatively fits TRBD1 or TRBD2 (5 bases each). V lost 2 bases to trimming and J lost 0 bases, with 14 bases between them. From germline, CDR1 is MNHNS and CDR2 SASEGT. The CDR3 sequence is 16 residues long. CDR3 nucleotides: TGTGCCAGCAGTGAACCGGGGCAGAAGCACTCCTACGAGCAGTACTTC. Encoded protein: CASSEPGQKHSYEQYF.

The J gene is TRBJ2-3, the V gene TRBV11-3; a possible D gene is TRBD1 (6 bases). The CDR3 extends over 14 amino acids. Trimming shortened V by 3 bases and J by 2 bases, and 9 bases separated the two germline ends. CDR1 SGHNT and CDR2 YENEEA come from the germline V gene. CDR3: CASSFGQITDTQYF. CDR3 nucleotide sequence: TGTGCCAGCAGCTTCGGACAGATCACAGATACGCAGTATTTT.

This sequence joins TRBV10-3 and TRBJ2-2; 10 positions match TRBD2. Germline-derived CDR1 and CDR2 are ENHRY and SYGVKD. This CDR3 comprises 14 residues. With 6 bases clipped from V and 3 bases from J, the junction kept 1 base outside the gene matches. DNA of the CDR3: TGTGCCATCAGCCTAGCGGGAGACACCGGGGAGCTGTTTTTT. It is translated as CAISLAGDTGELFF.

This chain joins TRBV18 and TRBJ2-7; D gene unclear. From germline, CDR1 is KGHSH and CDR2 LQKENI. V dropped 2 bases and J dropped 3 bases, with 11 bases sitting between them. This CDR3 has 14 amino acids. The CDR3 loop is CASSPSPNIYEQYF. DNA of the CDR3: TGTGCCAGCTCACCATCCCCCAACATCTACGAGCAGTACTTC.

The genes are TRBV5-1 and TRBJ1-1, with D possibly TRBD1 on 6 matching bases. CDR3 size: 15 residues. The germline gives CDR1 SGHRS, CDR2 YFSETQ. V dropped 2 bases and J dropped 2 bases, with 13 bases sitting between them. CDR3 sequence (DNA): TGCGCCAGCAGCTTAGCGGACAGCCGTAACACTGAAGCTTTCTTT. It codes for CASSLADSRNTEAFF.

The chain is built from TRBV30 and TRBJ1-1, with D perhaps matching TRBD1 (6 bases). Germline V gene lookup returns CDR1 GTSNPN and CDR2 SVGIG (reference sequence). Trimming took off 1 base at V and 8 bases at J, with 8 bases between the two ends. The CDR3 covers 11 residues. CDR3 region: CAWSEGDEAFF. CDR3 sequence (DNA): TGTGCCTGGAGTGAGGGGGACGAAGCTTTCTTT.

V usage is TRBV5-1 and J usage is TRBJ2-1, with TRBD2 matching over 13 bases. CDR3 length: 15 residues. CDR1 and CDR2 (germline): SGHRS, YFSETQ. V trimming: 2 bases; J trimming: 9 bases; junction bases outside the gene matches: 5. CDR3 amino acids: CASSLLAGGPPEQFF. The DNA of the CDR3 is TGCGCCAGCAGCTTACTAGCGGGGGGGCCCCCTGAGCAGTTCTTC.

This chain joins TRBV6-1 and TRBJ1-2; TRBD1 aligns across 7 bases. This CDR3 has 15 residues. The V and J ends lost 7 bases and 4 bases, in that order; junction bases with no gene match: 12. Germline assignment: CDR1 MNHNS and CDR2 SASEGT. Here the CDR3 reads CASMPGGQHFYGYTF. CDR3 nucleotide sequence: TGTGCCAGCATGCCCGGGGGACAGCACTTCTATGGCTACACCTTC.

The chain has TRBV10-3 and TRBJ2-7; D is uncertain. The ends were cut back, 0 bases at V and 6 bases at J, with 9 bases in the middle. Germline V gene data show CDR1 as ENHRY and CDR2 as SYGVKD. The CDR3 is 13 residues long. CDR3 protein: CAISESPGGEQYF. The CDR3 DNA is TGTGCCATCAGTGAGTCACCCGGCGGCGAGCAGTACTTC.

CDR3 nucleotide sequence: TGTGCCAGCAGTGATGGACAAGCTCCATACGAGCAGTACTTC. Its protein is CASSDGQAPYEQYF. This chain connects TRBV6-1 to TRBJ2-7, with D tentatively TRBD1 (5 bases). This CDR3 has 14 residues. Trimming left V 3 bases short and J 4 bases short, with 13 bases between. Per germline, CDR1 MNHNS and CDR2 SASEGT.

V gene TRBV5-1 combines with J gene TRBJ1-2; D possibly corresponds to TRBD1 (5 bases). The CDR3 has 13 amino acids. CDR1 and CDR2 (germline): SGHRS, YFSETQ. Trimming pared 4 bases from V and 4 bases from J, leaving 11 bases between. The CDR3 region is CASSPTGGYGYTF. DNA for the CDR3: TGCGCCAGCAGCCCAACAGGCGGCTATGGCTACACCTTC. The full variable domain, its missing parts supplied by reference TRBV5-1 and TRBJ1-2, is KAGVTQTPRYLIKTRGQQVTLSCSPISGHRSVSWYQQTPGQGLQFLFEYFSETQRNKGNFPGRFSGRQFSNSRSEMNVSTLELGDSALYLCASSPTGGYGYTFGSGTRLTVV.

The rearrangement links TRBV4-1 to TRBJ2-1, with TRBD2 matching over 11 bases. The CDR3 covers 15 residues. Germline V gene data show CDR1 as MGHRA and CDR2 as YSYEKL. Trimming took 0 bases from V and 6 from J; bases not matched to a gene: 1. CDR3 coding DNA: TGCGCCAGCAGCCAAGACGGACTAGCGGGCAATGAGCAGTTCTTC. This gives the protein CASSQDGLAGNEQFF.

This clone was counted between two and nine times. The chain recombines TRBV6-1 with TRBJ1-5; D gene ambiguous. Trimming removed 2 bases at V and 9 bases at J, with 8 bases between. Germline V CDR1 and CDR2: MNHNS, SASEGT. CDR3 size: 12 residues. In DNA form, the CDR3 reads TGTGCCAGCAGTGAACCGACCTCGCCCCAGCATTTT. Translated: CASSEPTSPQHF.